This T cell receptor beta chain is drawn from a study of Ad26.COV2.S vaccination and SARS-CoV-2 variants. Background on the study: This donor came from the COV1001 trial of Ad26.COV2.S. Once, or twice with 56 days between doses, Ad26.COV2.S was given intramuscularly.

V was pared by 3 bases and J by 7 bases, with 5 bases of the junction left unmatched. This CDR3 comprises 14 residues. Germline CDR1 reads SGHAT; CDR2 reads FQNNGV. Treatment meaning: approximately 18 received Ad26.COV2.S at low or high dose, single or two shots; several received placebo; per-sample allocation not given. All samples were drawn on day 63, counting from the first vaccine or placebo injection. Vaccination used an Ad26 vector expressing Wuhan-strain SARS-CoV-2 spike. TCRdb's table, derived via immunoSEQ multiplex PCR, lists solely in-frame clones and lacks some. The data hold fewer than 800,000 clones, with 80% to 90% observed a single time.

Source: peripheral blood, taken in a trial of Ad26.COV2.S vaccine versus placebo. The gene calls are TRBV11-2 and TRBJ2-7; 11 bases agree with TRBD2. The source is a person between 18 and 65 years old who received the Ad26.COV2.S COVID-19 vaccine or a placebo. Here the CDR3 DNA reads TGTGCCAGCAGCTTGACTAGCGGGGCTCTGGAGCAGTACTTC. This encodes CASSLTSGALEQYF.